A selection of T cell receptor beta chains follows, all from one sample in a study of CD8+ T cells in alopecia areata. The repertoire was sequenced with immunoSEQ multiplex PCR; TCRdb's copy has only in-frame clones and lacks some. This sample carries 150,000 to 190,000 clones, 40% to 65% of them seen once, and the ten largest clones take approximately 19%. The sequences come from CD8+ T cells sorted from blood, collected at week 0. The origin of the receptors is a human donor with alopecia areata. The CDR3 runs from the conserved cysteine through the conserved F or W. Fields, in order: J gene, D gene, V gene, clone size, CDR3 protein, CDR3 DNA. The D gene is left open where the match is weak. Some rows have no size entry. The others give once, few or many, or a class for an expanded clone.

J: TRBJ2-3
D: -
V: TRBV13
size: -
CDR3: CASNGGTDTQYF
DNA: TGTGCCAGCAACGGGGGCACAGATACGCAGTATTTT

J: TRBJ2-1
D: TRBD1
V: TRBV29-1
size: few
CDR3: CTETGAPFF
DNA: TGCACCGAAACAGGGGCCCCGTTCTTC

J: TRBJ2-5
D: -
V: TRBV30
size: -
CDR3: CAWQDTSLQETQYF
DNA: TGTGCCTGGCAGGATACCTCACTTCAAGAGACCCAGTACTTC

J: TRBJ2-7
D: -
V: TRBV29-1
size: few
CDR3: CSVESGASGNEQYF
DNA: TGCAGCGTTGAGTCGGGAGCCTCAGGCAACGAGCAGTACTTC

J: TRBJ1-1
D: -
V: TRBV29-1
size: -
CDR3: CSVGENTEAFF
DNA: TGCAGCGTCGGAGAGAACACTGAAGCTTTCTTT

J: TRBJ2-1
D: -
V: TRBV10-3
size: few
CDR3: CAITDKPNEQFF
DNA: TGTGCCATCACGGACAAGCCCAATGAGCAGTTCTTC

J: TRBJ1-5
D: -
V: TRBV15
size: few
CDR3: CATSREEHQPQHF
DNA: TGTGCCACCAGCAGAGAGGAGCATCAGCCCCAGCATTTT

J: TRBJ2-1
D: -
V: TRBV25-1
size: -
CDR3: CATSGWGNNEQFF
DNA: TGTGCCACCTCGGGATGGGGGAACAATGAGCAGTTCTTC

J: TRBJ2-7
D: -
V: TRBV30
size: once
CDR3: CAWSEDVGAYEQYF
DNA: TGTGCCTGGAGTGAAGACGTCGGGGCATACGAGCAGTACTTC

J: TRBJ1-2
D: TRBD1
V: TRBV29-1
size: once
CDR3: CSVPGGQGGGYTF
DNA: TGCAGCGTTCCCGGGGGACAGGGAGGTGGCTACACCTTC

J: TRBJ2-6
D: -
V: TRBV30
size: -
CDR3: CAMDPGANVLTF
DNA: TGTGCCATGGACCCTGGGGCCAACGTCCTGACTTTC

J: TRBJ2-7
D: TRBD1
V: TRBV4-3
size: -
CDR3: CASSQDAGGYLYEQYF
DNA: TGCGCCAGCAGCCAAGATGCAGGGGGCTACCTTTACGAGCAGTACTTC

J: TRBJ1-2
D: -
V: TRBV4-3
size: -
CDR3: CASSPAGDNYGYTF
DNA: TGCGCCAGCAGCCCCGCAGGGGATAACTATGGCTACACCTTC

J: TRBJ2-1
D: -
V: TRBV14
size: -
CDR3: CASSQDGSSYNEQFF
DNA: TGTGCCAGCAGCCAAGATGGGAGCTCCTACAATGAGCAGTTCTTC

J: TRBJ2-2
D: -
V: TRBV10-1
size: -
CDR3: CATGEGGLGELFF
DNA: TGCGCCACCGGGGAGGGGGGCCTCGGGGAGCTGTTTTTT

J: TRBJ2-2
D: -
V: TRBV9
size: -
CDR3: CASSGAGRGPTGELFF
DNA: TGTGCCAGCAGCGGGGCGGGCAGGGGCCCCACCGGGGAGCTGTTTTTT